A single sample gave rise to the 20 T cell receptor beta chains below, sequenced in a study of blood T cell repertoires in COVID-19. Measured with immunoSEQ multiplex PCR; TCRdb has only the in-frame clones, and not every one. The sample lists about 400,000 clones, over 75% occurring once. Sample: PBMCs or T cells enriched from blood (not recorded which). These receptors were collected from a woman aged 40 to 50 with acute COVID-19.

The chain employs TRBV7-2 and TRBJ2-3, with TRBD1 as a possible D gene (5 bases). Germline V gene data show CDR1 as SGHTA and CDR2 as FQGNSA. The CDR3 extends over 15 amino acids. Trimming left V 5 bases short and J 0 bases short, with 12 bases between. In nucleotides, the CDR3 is TGTGCCAGCAGCCAGGGTCCTCCGAGCACAGATACGCAGTATTTT. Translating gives CASSQGPPSTDTQYF.

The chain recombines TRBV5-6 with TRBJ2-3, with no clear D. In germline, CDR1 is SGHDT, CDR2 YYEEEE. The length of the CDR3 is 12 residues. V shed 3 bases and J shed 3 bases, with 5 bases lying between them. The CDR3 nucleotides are TGTGCCAGCAGCTACTATACAGATACGCAGTATTTT. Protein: CASSYYTDTQYF.

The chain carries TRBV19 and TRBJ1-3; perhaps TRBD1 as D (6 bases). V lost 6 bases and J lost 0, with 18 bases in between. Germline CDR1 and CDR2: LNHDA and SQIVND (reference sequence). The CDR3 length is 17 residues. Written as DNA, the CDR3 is TGTGCCAGTAGCTATACTTACAGGGATTACTCTGGAAACACCATATATTTT. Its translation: CASSYTYRDYSGNTIYF.

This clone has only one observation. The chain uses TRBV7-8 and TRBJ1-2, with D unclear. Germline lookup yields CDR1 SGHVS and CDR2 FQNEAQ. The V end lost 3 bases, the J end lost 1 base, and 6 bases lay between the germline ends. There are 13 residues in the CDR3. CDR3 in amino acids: CASSLGYNYGYTF. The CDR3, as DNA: TGTGCCAGCAGCTTGGGCTATAACTATGGCTACACCTTC.

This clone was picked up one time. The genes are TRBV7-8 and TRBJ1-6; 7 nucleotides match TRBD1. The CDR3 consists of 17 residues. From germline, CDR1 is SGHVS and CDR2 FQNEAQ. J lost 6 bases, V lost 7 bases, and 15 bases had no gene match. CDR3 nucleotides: TGTGCCAGCACCAAAACCCAGGGGGGACAGTTTAATTCACCCCTCCACTTT. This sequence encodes CASTKTQGGQFNSPLHF.

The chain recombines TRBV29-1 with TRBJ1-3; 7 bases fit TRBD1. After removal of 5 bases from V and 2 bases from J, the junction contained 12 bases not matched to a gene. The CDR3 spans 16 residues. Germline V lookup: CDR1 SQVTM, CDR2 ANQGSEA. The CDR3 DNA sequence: TGCAGCGTTCTGACAGGGAGAGGGAGCGCTGGAAACACCATATATTTT. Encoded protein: CSVLTGRGSAGNTIYF.

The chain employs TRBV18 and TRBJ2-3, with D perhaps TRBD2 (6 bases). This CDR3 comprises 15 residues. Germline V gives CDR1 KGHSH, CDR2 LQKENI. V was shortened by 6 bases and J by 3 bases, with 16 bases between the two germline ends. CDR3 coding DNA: TGTGCCAGCTCCCCTAGTGGGGGGTCGACAGATACGCAGTATTTT. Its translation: CASSPSGGSTDTQYF.

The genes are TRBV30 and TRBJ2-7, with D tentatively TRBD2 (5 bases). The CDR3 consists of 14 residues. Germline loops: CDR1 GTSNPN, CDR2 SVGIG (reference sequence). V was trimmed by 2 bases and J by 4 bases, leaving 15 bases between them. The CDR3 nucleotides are TGTGCCTGGAGTCTCTCGGGGTTCACTTACGAGCAGTACTTC. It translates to CAWSLSGFTYEQYF.

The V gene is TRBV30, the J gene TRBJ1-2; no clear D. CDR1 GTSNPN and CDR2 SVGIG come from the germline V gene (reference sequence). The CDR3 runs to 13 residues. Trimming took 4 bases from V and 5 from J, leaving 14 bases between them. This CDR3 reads CAWNPTGAYGYTF. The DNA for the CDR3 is TGTGCCTGGAACCCGACGGGAGCATATGGCTACACCTTC.

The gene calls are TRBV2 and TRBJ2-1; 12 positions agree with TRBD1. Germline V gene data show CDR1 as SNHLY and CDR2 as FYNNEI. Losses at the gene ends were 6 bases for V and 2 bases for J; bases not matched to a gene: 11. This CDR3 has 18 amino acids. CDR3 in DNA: TGTGCCAGCAGGGGAGGGACAGGGGGCCCTAACGCCTACAATGAGCAGTTCTTC. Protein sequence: CASRGGTGGPNAYNEQFF.

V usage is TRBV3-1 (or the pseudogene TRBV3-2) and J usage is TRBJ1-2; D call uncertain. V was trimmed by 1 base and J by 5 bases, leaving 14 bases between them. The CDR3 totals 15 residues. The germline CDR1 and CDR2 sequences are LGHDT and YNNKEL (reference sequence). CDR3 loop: CASSQVICGKYGYTF. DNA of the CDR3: TGTGCCAGCAGCCAAGTGATATGTGGCAAGTATGGCTACACCTTC.

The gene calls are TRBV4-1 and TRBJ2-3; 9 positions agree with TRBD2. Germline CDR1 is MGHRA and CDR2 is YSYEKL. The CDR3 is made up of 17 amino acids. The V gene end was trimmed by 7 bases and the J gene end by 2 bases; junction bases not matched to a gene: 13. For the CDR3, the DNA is TGCGCCAGCACCCAGGAATCGGCGGGGGGGGCCACAGATACGCAGTATTTT. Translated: CASTQESAGGATDTQYF.

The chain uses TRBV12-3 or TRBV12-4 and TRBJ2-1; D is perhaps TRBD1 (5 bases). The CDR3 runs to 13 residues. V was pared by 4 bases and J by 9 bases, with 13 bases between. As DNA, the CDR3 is TGTGCCAGCAGTTCCCAGGGTAGGGGTGAGCAGTTCTTC. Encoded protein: CASSSQGRGEQFF.

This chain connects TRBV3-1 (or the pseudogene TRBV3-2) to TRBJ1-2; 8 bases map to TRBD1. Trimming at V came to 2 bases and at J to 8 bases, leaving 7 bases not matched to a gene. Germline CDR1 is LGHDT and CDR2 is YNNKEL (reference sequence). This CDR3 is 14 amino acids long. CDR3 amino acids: CASSQTTGGSGYTF. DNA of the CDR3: TGTGCCAGCAGCCAAACCACAGGGGGAAGCGGCTACACCTTC.

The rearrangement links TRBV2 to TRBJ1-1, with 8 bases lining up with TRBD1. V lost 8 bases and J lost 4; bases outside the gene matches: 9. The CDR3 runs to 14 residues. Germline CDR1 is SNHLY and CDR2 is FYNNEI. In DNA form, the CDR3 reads TGTGCCAGCTTAGCCGGGACAGGCTTCACTGAAGCTTTCTTT. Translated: CASLAGTGFTEAFF.

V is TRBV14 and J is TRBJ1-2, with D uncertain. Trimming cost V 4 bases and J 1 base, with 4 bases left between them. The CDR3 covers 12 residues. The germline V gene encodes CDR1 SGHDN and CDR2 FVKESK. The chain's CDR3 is CASSPINYGYTF. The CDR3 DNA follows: TGTGCCAGCAGCCCTATTAACTATGGCTACACCTTC.

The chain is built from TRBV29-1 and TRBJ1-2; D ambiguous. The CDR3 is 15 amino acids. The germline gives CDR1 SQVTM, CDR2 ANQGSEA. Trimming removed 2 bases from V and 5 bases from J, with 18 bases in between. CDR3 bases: TGCAGCGTTGAACGTCCGGGGAGTATAGGGTATGGCTACACCTTC. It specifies CSVERPGSIGYGYTF.

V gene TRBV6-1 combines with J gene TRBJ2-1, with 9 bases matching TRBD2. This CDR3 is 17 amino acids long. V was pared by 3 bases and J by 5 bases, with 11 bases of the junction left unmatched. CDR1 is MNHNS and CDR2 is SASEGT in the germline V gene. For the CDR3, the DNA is TGTGCCAGCAGTGATTTTCTCAGCGGGGGGCACGACAATGAGCAGTTCTTC. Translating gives CASSDFLSGGHDNEQFF.

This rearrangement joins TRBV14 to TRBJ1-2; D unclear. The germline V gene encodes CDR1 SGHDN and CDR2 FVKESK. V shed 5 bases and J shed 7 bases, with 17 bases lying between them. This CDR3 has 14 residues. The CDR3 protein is CASSNSGLRSGYTF. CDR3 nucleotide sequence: TGTGCCAGCAGCAACAGCGGCCTCAGGAGTGGCTACACCTTC.

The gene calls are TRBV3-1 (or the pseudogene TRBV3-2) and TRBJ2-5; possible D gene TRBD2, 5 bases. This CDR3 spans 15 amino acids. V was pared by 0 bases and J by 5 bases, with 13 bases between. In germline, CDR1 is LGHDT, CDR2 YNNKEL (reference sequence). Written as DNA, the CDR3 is TGTGCCAGCAGCCAAGAGTCTAGCTCTTCCGAGACCCAGTACTTC. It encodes CASSQESSSSETQYF.